Listed below are T cell receptor beta chains from one sample, sequenced in a study of CD8+CD57+ T cells in acquired aplastic anemia. TCRdb analysed the reads with MiXCR anew, one entry per CDR3 protein. The profile shows more than 250,000 distinct CDR3 sequences, less than 85% of them singletons. What was sequenced was sorted CD4+, CD8+, or CD8+CD57+ T cells (not recorded which) from PBMCs. The receptors stem from a human donor with aplastic anemia. CDR3s include the opening cysteine and the closing phenylalanine or tryptophan. The D gene is left open where the match is weak. Clone size is stated in some rows and not others, as once, few, many or a class when expanded.

D gene: .
J gene: TRBJ2-3
clone size: .
V gene: TRBV7-3
CDR3 protein: CASSFSGYTDTQYF
CDR3 DNA: TGTGCCAGCAGCTTTAGCGGCTACACAGATACGCAGTATTTT

D gene: .
J gene: TRBJ1-5
clone size: .
V gene: TRBV19
CDR3 protein: CASSMGGDTYNQHF
CDR3 DNA: TGTGCCAGTAGTATGGGGGGGGACACCTACAATCAGCATTTT

D gene: .
J gene: TRBJ2-7
clone size: .
V gene: TRBV9
CDR3 protein: CASSPWGSGSNVHF
CDR3 DNA: .

D gene: .
J gene: TRBJ1-1
clone size: .
V gene: TRBV9
CDR3 protein: CASSGGAGTNTDAFF
CDR3 DNA: TGTGCCAGCAGCGGGGGAGCTGGGACGAACACGGACGCTTTCTTT

D gene: .
J gene: TRBJ1-1
clone size: many
V gene: TRBV7-9
CDR3 protein: CASSLTGNTEAFF
CDR3 DNA: TGTGCCAGCAGCTTGACAGGGAACACTGAAGCTTTCTTT

D gene: TRBD1
J gene: TRBJ2-1
clone size: .
V gene: TRBV7-8
CDR3 protein: CASSPSGQGFSTEQFF
CDR3 DNA: TGTGCCAGCAGCCCCTCAGGACAGGGTTTTAGCACTGAGCAGTTCTTC

D gene: TRBD1
J gene: TRBJ1-2
clone size: .
V gene: TRBV24-1
CDR3 protein: CATSATGGNDGYTF
CDR3 DNA: TGTGCCACCAGTGCCACAGGGGGCAATGATGGCTACACCTTC

D gene: .
J gene: TRBJ1-6
clone size: once
V gene: TRBV7-9
CDR3 protein: CASSSDRGGWRVEF
CDR3 DNA: TGTGCCAGCAGCTCGGACAGAGGCGGTTGGCGCGTTGAGTTT

D gene: TRBD1
J gene: TRBJ1-1
clone size: .
V gene: TRBV29-1
CDR3 protein: CSVESRGTEAFF
CDR3 DNA: TGCAGCGTTGAGTCCAGGGGGACTGAAGCTTTCTTT

D gene: TRBD2
J gene: TRBJ2-3
clone size: .
V gene: TRBV2
CDR3 protein: CSNGGGGSDEQYF
CDR3 DNA: TGTTCCAACGGGGGCGGGGGGAGCGATGAGCAGTATTTT

D gene: .
J gene: TRBJ2-3
clone size: .
V gene: TRBV7-9
CDR3 protein: CASSPRGFAETQYF
CDR3 DNA: TGTGCCAGCAGCCCGAGGGGATTTGCCGAGACGCAGTATTTT

D gene: TRBD2
J gene: TRBJ2-7
clone size: .
V gene: TRBV11-1
CDR3 protein: CASSFGGIAYEQYF
CDR3 DNA: TGTGCCAGCAGCTTCGGGGGGATAGCCTACGAGCAGTACTTC

D gene: TRBD1
J gene: TRBJ1-2
clone size: .
V gene: TRBV9
CDR3 protein: CASSARDRGLDNGYTF
CDR3 DNA: TGTGCCAGCAGCGCACGGGACAGGGGCTTGGATAATGGCTACACCTTC

D gene: TRBD1
J gene: TRBJ2-5
clone size: few
V gene: TRBV11-1
CDR3 protein: CASSPGTGEQYF
CDR3 DNA: TGTGCTAGCAGCCCTGGGACAGGGGAGCAGTACTTC

D gene: .
J gene: TRBJ2-3
clone size: .
V gene: TRBV5-1
CDR3 protein: CASSLRRRDNTQYF
CDR3 DNA: TGCGCCAGCAGCTTAAGACGCCGTGACAATACGCAGTATTTT

D gene: .
J gene: TRBJ2-3
clone size: once
V gene: TRBV6-1
CDR3 protein: CASSTGLGTDTQYF
CDR3 DNA: TGTGCCAGCAGCACAGGGTTGGGCACAGATACGCAGTATTTT